The 22 T cell receptor beta chains in this list originate from one sample, sequenced in a study of CD8 T cells in ankylosing spondylitis. TCRdb ran MiXCR on the 5' RACE reads and lists one entry per CDR3 protein. The sample holds 150,000 to 200,000 distinct CDR3 sequences; 15% to 20% are singletons and the top ten take about 8.3%. Source material: blood, either unsorted or a sorted T cell fraction (not recorded which). The receptors stem from a male donor with ankylosing spondylitis or in good health (not recorded which).

In this sample, this clonotype turned up many times. The rearrangement uses TRBV27 and TRBJ1-5; 7 nucleotides align to TRBD1. CDR3 length: 14 amino acids. V shed 5 bases, J shed 6 bases, and the junction held 7 bases outside the gene matches. Germline V lookup: CDR1 MNHEY, CDR2 SMNVEV (reference sequence). CDR3 nucleotides: TGTGCCAGCAGTCCTGACAGGGCTGGTCAGCCCCAGCATTTT. Protein: CASSPDRAGQPQHF.

A remark on this clonotype: A much larger clone differs from this one at a single base, so this may be a read error. The V gene is TRBV7-9, the J gene TRBJ2-1; D gene ambiguous. Germline CDR1 SEHNR, CDR2 FQNEAQ (reference sequence). V lost 1 base and J 5 bases, leaving 3 bases between the germline ends. This CDR3 has 12 amino acids. The CDR3: CASSLDHNEQFF. DNA of the CDR3: TGTGCCAGCAGCTTAGACCACAATGAGCAGTTCTTC.

V and J are TRBV11-2 and TRBJ1-2; tentative D call: TRBD1 (5 bases). The germline V gene encodes CDR1 SGHAT and CDR2 FQNNGV. V was shortened by 4 bases and J by 5 bases, with 26 bases between the two germline ends. This CDR3 contains 18 residues. The CDR3 region is CASSSPGLRASGEYGYTF. In DNA form, the CDR3 reads TGTGCCAGCAGCTCACCGGGACTCAGAGCCTCTGGGGAATATGGCTACACCTTC.

Only a few counts were recorded for this clonotype. The chain combines TRBV5-8 with TRBJ2-1; tentatively, D is TRBD2 (5 bases). V shed 3 bases and J shed 4 bases, with 5 bases lying between them. There are 12 residues in the CDR3. Germline V gene sequence: CDR1 SGHTS, CDR2 YDEGEE. In DNA form, the CDR3 reads TGTGCCAGCAGCTGGACTTACAATGAGCAGTTCTTC. Protein product: CASSWTYNEQFF.

This clonotype was counted at least ten times. The rearrangement joins TRBV20-1 to TRBJ2-7; 10 bases map to TRBD2. Germline V gene lookup returns CDR1 DFQATT and CDR2 SNEGSKA (reference sequence). This CDR3 comprises 14 residues. V gave up 6 bases and J gave up 3 bases; unmatched junction bases: 8. The CDR3: CSARSGTSVYEQYF. For the CDR3, the DNA is TGCAGTGCCCGAAGTGGGACTAGCGTCTACGAGCAGTACTTC.

At least ten counts were recorded for this clonotype. The chain employs TRBV12-3 or TRBV12-4 and TRBJ1-1, with 8 bases that match TRBD1. CDR3 length equals 11 residues. With 4 bases clipped from V and 11 bases from J, the junction kept 3 bases outside the gene matches. CDR3 DNA sequence: TGTGCCAGCAGTTCGACAGGGGCCGCTTTCTTT. The encoded protein is CASSSTGAAFF.

The rearrangement uses TRBV2 and TRBJ2-2; 10 nucleotides agree with TRBD2. CDR1 and CDR2 from the germline V gene are SNHLY and FYNNEI. Unmatched junction bases numbered 4, after V lost 4 bases and J lost 5 bases. CDR3 size: 15 residues. The CDR3 sequence is CASSVLLAGTGELFF. CDR3 in DNA: TGTGCCAGCAGTGTTCTACTAGCGGGAACCGGGGAGCTGTTTTTT.

This clonotype has a count of ten or more. The chain uses TRBV29-1 and TRBJ2-7; no clear D gene. Trimming took off 4 bases at V and 0 bases at J, with 7 bases between the two ends. Germline CDR1 and CDR2: SQVTM and ANQGSEA. The CDR3 contains 12 residues. The CDR3 DNA reads TGCAGCGTTGGTGTCTACTCCTACGAGCAGTACTTC. It codes for CSVGVYSYEQYF.

This clonotype came up many times. The chain joins TRBV20-1 to TRBJ1-5; no definite D call. The CDR3 contains 14 residues. V lost 2 bases to trimming and J lost 2 bases, with 10 bases between them. In germline, CDR1 is DFQATT, CDR2 SNEGSKA (reference sequence). The CDR3 DNA reads as TGCAGTGCTAGATCCCCCCTGGGCAATCAGCCCCAGCATTTT. Protein product: CSARSPLGNQPQHF.

This clonotype was picked up a small number of times. The chain uses TRBV9 and TRBJ2-3; 10 bases agree with TRBD2. The ends lost 4 bases at V and 1 base at J; junction bases unmatched: 6. This CDR3 comprises 16 residues. Germline values: CDR1 SGDLS, CDR2 YYNGEE. CDR3 protein: CASSKQSGRGTDTQYF. The CDR3 DNA sequence: TGTGCCAGCAGCAAACAAAGCGGGAGGGGCACAGATACGCAGTATTTT. Filled out from reference TRBV9 and TRBJ2-3, the complete variable domain reads DSGVTQTPKHLITATGQRVTLRCSPRSGDLSVYWYQQSLDQGLQFLIQYYNGEERAKGNILERFSAQQFPDLHSELNLSSLELGDSALYFCASSKQSGRGTDTQYFGPGTRLTVL.

This clonotype was seen only a few times. The chain couples TRBV16 to TRBJ1-5, with no clear D. Trimming shortened V by 8 bases and J by 0 bases, and 26 bases separated the two germline ends. The germline V gene has CDR1 KGHSY and CDR2 FQNENV. The CDR3 has 19 amino acids. CDR3 loop: CASATDRGPLGSSNQPQHF. The CDR3 DNA reads TGTGCCAGCGCTACCGACCGGGGTCCCTTGGGTAGTAGCAATCAGCCCCAGCATTTT. Filled out from reference TRBV16 and TRBJ1-5, the complete variable domain reads GEEVAQTPKHLVRGEGQKAKLYCAPIKGHSYVFWYQQVLKNEFKFLISFQNENVFDETGMPKERFSAKCLPNSPCSLEIQATKLEDSAVYFCASATDRGPLGSSNQPQHFGDGTRLSIL.

Ten or more counts support this clonotype. V usage is TRBV9 and J usage is TRBJ2-2; D is uncertain. The germline V gene has CDR1 SGDLS and CDR2 YYNGEE. CDR3 length equals 15 residues. Trimming took 6 bases from V and 1 from J, leaving 13 bases between them. DNA of the CDR3: TGTGCCAGCACCCCTTCGCCCCTGAACACCGGGGAGCTGTTTTTT. This gives the protein CASTPSPLNTGELFF.

This clonotype has a handful of counts. The chain combines TRBV20-1 with TRBJ1-5; D ambiguous. This CDR3 has 14 amino acids. V lost 5 bases, J lost 2 bases, and 13 bases lay in between. CDR1 and CDR2 (germline): DFQATT, SNEGSKA (reference sequence). CDR3 DNA: TGCAGTGCTCACACACGGGCAGGCAATCAGCCCCAGCATTTT. It encodes CSAHTRAGNQPQHF.

The chain employs TRBV20-1 and TRBJ2-7; tentative D call: TRBD2 (6 bases). The V end was cut by 4 bases, the J end by 1 base, with 14 bases between. CDR1 is DFQATT and CDR2 is SNEGSKA in the germline V gene (reference sequence). This CDR3 has 14 amino acids. In DNA, the CDR3 is TGCAGTGCTATTAGGGGTGGGGGGTCCTACGAGCAGTACTTC. It specifies CSAIRGGGSYEQYF.

The chain recombines TRBV5-6 with TRBJ1-1; D gene uncertain. V was clipped by 1 base and J by 5 bases, with 12 bases between them. The V gene's germline CDR1 is SGHDT and CDR2 YYEEEE. The CDR3 has 14 amino acids. The CDR3 sequence: CASSLPPRVTEAFF. The CDR3 nucleotides are TGTGCCAGCAGCTTGCCACCGCGTGTAACTGAAGCTTTCTTT.

This clonotype showed up many times. DNA for the CDR3: TGTGCCAGCAGCCCGGGTGGGGGTGGCTACAATGAGCAGTTCTTC. Its translation: CASSPGGGGYNEQFF. This chain links TRBV9 with TRBJ2-1; either TRBD1 or TRBD2 may fit D (5 bases each). Germline CDR1 SGDLS, CDR2 YYNGEE. Trimming took off 4 bases at V and 3 bases at J, with 14 bases between the two ends. The CDR3 extends over 15 amino acids.

This clonotype came up many times. This sequence joins TRBV4-2 and TRBJ2-2; TRBD2 is a possible D gene (6 bases). CDR1 LGHNA and CDR2 YNFKEQ come from the germline V gene. V lost 1 base and J 0 bases, leaving 6 bases between the germline ends. The CDR3 loop spans 15 amino acids. The CDR3 DNA is TGTGCCAGCAGCCAAGCGGGAGCGAACACCGGGGAGCTGTTTTTT. It encodes CASSQAGANTGELFF.

The CDR3 protein is CASSPPLAESTDTQYF. In DNA, the CDR3 is TGTGCCAGCTCACCACCCCTAGCGGAATCCACAGATACGCAGTATTTT. This rearrangement joins TRBV18 to TRBJ2-3; 7 nucleotides match TRBD2. Germline V lookup: CDR1 KGHSH, CDR2 LQKENI. Germline trimming cut 0 bases from V and 2 bases from J; bases unmatched to any gene: 5. CDR3 length: 16 residues.

To note about this clonotype: This clone may be a read error of a much larger clone one base away. The CDR3 DNA reads TGTACCAGCAGCTTACGTCAGGGCATGAGCACAGATACGCAGTATTTT. This gives the protein CTSSLRQGMSTDTQYF. V is TRBV7-6 and J is TRBJ2-3; D perhaps matches TRBD1 (5 bases). This CDR3 spans 16 amino acids. The germline gives CDR1 SGHVS, CDR2 FNYEAQ. Full variable domain (remainder filled in from reference TRBV7-6 and TRBJ2-3): GAGVSQSPRYKVTKRGQDVALRCDPISGHVSLYWYRQALGQGPEFLTYFNYEAQQDKSGLPNDRFSAERPEGSISTLTIQRTEQRDSAMYRCTSSLRQGMSTDTQYFGPGTRLTVL.

Details on this clonotype: Possible read error: a much larger clone is one base away. The J gene is TRBJ2-3, the V gene TRBV29-1, with TRBD2 matching 10 bases. The CDR3 runs to 12 residues. The germline V gene has CDR1 SQVTM and CDR2 ANQGSEA. CDR3 in DNA: TGCAACGTAGGGACTAGCGTAGATACGCAGTATTTT. This translates into CNVGTSVDTQYF.

This chain connects TRBV3-1 to TRBJ1-1, with unresolved D. Deletions cut 0 bases from V and 3 bases from J, with 8 bases between. Germline loops: CDR1 LGHDT, CDR2 YNNKEL (reference sequence). The CDR3 has 14 residues. CDR3 DNA sequence: TGTGCCAGCAGCCAAGATTGGGCGGACACTGAAGCTTTCTTT. Translation: CASSQDWADTEAFF.

This clonotype was recorded at least ten times. V is TRBV5-1 and J is TRBJ2-1, with 7 bases that match TRBD1. Germline loops: CDR1 SGHRS, CDR2 YFSETQ. V gave up 4 bases and J gave up 5 bases; unmatched junction bases: 3. The CDR3 sequence is 13 residues long. CDR3 DNA sequence: TGCGCCAGCAGCGACAGGGTGAACAATGAGCAGTTCTTC. Amino acid sequence: CASSDRVNNEQFF.